This TCR beta chain emerged from a study of blood T cell repertoires in COVID-19. Whole-study context: Acute and convalescent COVID-19 samples came from the United States, Italy and Spain. Sources were T cells, B-cell-depleted T cells, or PBMCs; the material itself was cDNA or gDNA.

Trimming cost V 5 bases and J 3 bases; bases outside gene matches: 4. CDR3 length equals 15 residues. The germline V gene encodes CDR1 SGHTA and CDR2 FQGNSA. Per the original methods: By means of reference gene primer amplification, nucleated cell counts were estimated. Assay used: immunoSEQ multiplex PCR; TCRdb lists only in-frame clones, some missing. V and J calls and clone size follow that table, whereas D and trimming were derived from the DNA. The sample comprises more than 65,000 clones, less than 90% of which are singletons, and roughly 3.5% rests with the top ten. This clone is medium-sized by share.

What was sequenced was peripheral blood. The receptor was isolated from a man aged 45 to 65 with acute or convalescent COVID-19. The chain links TRBV7-2 to TRBJ1-5, with 10 bases lining up with TRBD1. The CDR3 DNA follows: TGTGCCAGCAGCGGACAGGGGGGGGTCAATCAGCCCCAGCATTTT. Amino acid sequence: CASSGQGGVNQPQHF.